This T cell receptor beta chain is from a study of siplizumab effects on memory and regulatory T cells (dated by TCRdb to about 2019). About the study as a whole: The study examined how the anti-CD2 antibody siplizumab affects alloreactive T-cell subsets in allogeneic mixed lymphocyte reactions built from human PBMCs. What the work shows at the level of the full study, not this receptor alone: Greater diversity appeared to be present in unstimulated naive T cells than in memory T cells, and a substantial contribution to the alloresponse seemed to be made by naive cells. In reactions with siplizumab, an average of approximately 69% of mappable alloreactive CD4+ clones were Treg-derived, compared with 25% to 30% in control reactions. Siplizumab significantly lowered the cumulative frequency of alloreactive sequences that could be traced to unstimulated CD4+ memory T cells. A naive or memory phenotype could not be assigned to roughly 80-97% of proliferating CD4+ or CD8+ clones. No functional confirmation was obtained for the suppressive function of proliferating Tregs from siplizumab cultures. Sequences below about 10^-5 frequency were poorly captured, so only a minor fraction of alloreactive clones could be mapped to unstimulated subsets.

V and J are truncated by 6 bases and 0 bases respectively, leaving an intervening sequence of 21 bases. Including the terminal cysteine and phenylalanine, the CDR3 comprises 19 residues. The sequence is cut down to CDR3 DNA, 57 bases in frame from base 1. As encoded in the germline V gene, CDR1 is SNHLY while CDR2 is FYNNEI. As concerns this clone: Its antigen has not been determined. No base quality information exists; no much larger clone differs at one position.

Library generation was performed with the immunoSEQ multiplex PCR assay. Each sample had some 94,000 TCR templates assayed by the deep sequencing platform. Genomic DNA extracted from sorted T cells was used for TCRbeta CDR3 sequencing. In the original analysis: The R programming language was used for clonal analysis of the TCRbeta CDR3 data. Alloreactive CD4+ and CD8+ clones were defined by comparing unstimulated samples with post-reaction CFSE-low samples. Regulatory or non-regulatory origin of alloreactive CD4+ clones was assigned by matching sequences to the sorted unstimulated Treg and non-Treg repertoires. TCRdb limited this immuneACCESS table to in-frame rearrangements with V and J called. A share of clones is missing; checked studies link under half to unresolved V genes, and the rest is unexplained. That table furnishes V, J and clone size, whereas the DNA furnished D and trimming. The sample contains 98,000 or so clones, over 90% of them found a single time. The ten largest clones represent approximately 0.62% of the sample.

Sorted unstimulated T cells, along with proliferating T cells recovered from mixed lymphocyte reactions, underwent TCRbeta CDR3 sequencing. Fresh whole blood from around 11 HLA-typed healthy donors was used to isolate PBMCs. To map where alloreactive clones came from, CD4+ regulatory T cells in the unstimulated state were FACS-sorted. The TCR comes from a human donor in good health. The sequencing input was Tregs sorted from blood. The rearranged chain carries TRBV2 and TRBJ2-6; no D gene can be assigned with confidence. At the DNA level, the sequence is TGTGCCAGCAGGACGGTCCCGCCTCCCGGTCGCTCTGGGGCCAACGTCCTGACTTTC. Its product reads: CASRTVPPPGRSGANVLTF.